The clone carrying this TCR beta chain was detected ten times or more. The data were taken from a study of tumor-infiltrating lymphocytes in oesophageal squamous cell carcinoma. TCRdb used MiXCR to reprocess the PCR reads, holding one entry per CDR3 protein. The sample carries 15,000 to 20,000 distinct CDR3 sequences, 40% to 45% recorded once. Trimming removed 6 bases from V and 1 base from J; junction bases left unmatched: 11. The germline CDR1 and CDR2 sequences are WSHSY and SAAADI. This CDR3 contains 16 residues. The chain links TRBV10-2 to TRBJ2-5; 7 bases are a match to TRBD1. This receptor was taken from a female donor with esophageal squamous cell carcinoma. The sample consisted of blood. CDR3 region: CASSSSTGVSQETQYF. The CDR3 DNA is TGCGCCAGCAGCTCCTCTACAGGGGTCTCCCAAGAGACCCAGTACTTC.